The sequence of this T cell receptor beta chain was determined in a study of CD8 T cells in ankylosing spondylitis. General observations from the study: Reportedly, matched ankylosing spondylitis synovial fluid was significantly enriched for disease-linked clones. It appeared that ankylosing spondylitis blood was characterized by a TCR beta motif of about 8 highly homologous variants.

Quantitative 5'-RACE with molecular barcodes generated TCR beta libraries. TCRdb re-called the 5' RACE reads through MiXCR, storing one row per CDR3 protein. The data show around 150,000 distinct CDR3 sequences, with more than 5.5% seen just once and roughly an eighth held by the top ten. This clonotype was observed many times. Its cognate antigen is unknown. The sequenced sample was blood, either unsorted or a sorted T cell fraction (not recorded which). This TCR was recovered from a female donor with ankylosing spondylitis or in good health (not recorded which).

CDR3 sequence: CASSRDASAANGYTF. CDR3 nucleotide sequence: TGTGCCAGCAGTAGAGACGCTTCTGCGGCGAATGGCTACACCTTC. V gene TRBV12-3 or TRBV12-4 combines with J gene TRBJ1-2; D unclear. Trimming removed 5 bases from V and 6 bases from J, with 19 bases in between. This CDR3 comprises 15 residues.